The 13 T cell receptor beta chains given below trace back to one sample, sequenced in a study of spatial heterogeneity in lung cancer. TCRdb reprocessed the 5' RACE reads with MiXCR, giving one entry per CDR3 protein. The sample has about 48,000 distinct CDR3 sequences; approximately 5.3% are singletons. The time point here: sample taken at primary tumor resection. The source was PBMCs, collected at surgery. The receptors stem from a male donor with early-stage non-small cell lung cancer.

This clonotype appeared many times. The rearrangement links TRBV29-1 to TRBJ2-1; no firm D call. V was clipped by 0 bases and J by 4 bases, with 10 bases between them. This CDR3 has 14 amino acids. CDR1 is SQVTM and CDR2 is ANQGSEA in the germline V gene. CDR3 sequence: CSVEDIRPYNEQFF. Here the CDR3 DNA reads TGCAGCGTTGAAGACATCAGACCTTACAATGAGCAGTTCTTC.

This clonotype has a count of ten or more. The J gene is TRBJ2-3, the V gene TRBV7-2, with 12 bases aligning to TRBD2. The V segment lost 5 bases and the J segment 3 bases; nucleotides outside the gene matches: 9. This CDR3 is 17 amino acids long. Germline CDR1 reads SGHTA; CDR2 reads FQGNSA. The chain's CDR3 is CASSPRLAGAVTDTQYF. The CDR3 region has the DNA TGTGCCAGCAGCCCTCGACTAGCGGGAGCCGTAACAGATACGCAGTATTTT.

This clonotype showed up many times. V gene TRBV5-5 combines with J gene TRBJ2-3; D gene ambiguous. The CDR3 has 17 residues. The germline V gene encodes CDR1 SGHKS and CDR2 YYEKEE (reference sequence). Trimming removed 4 bases at V and 0 bases at J, with 18 bases between. The DNA of the CDR3 is TGTGCCAGCAGCGCCTATTATACGACAACTAGCACAGATACGCAGTATTTT. Translation gives CASSAYYTTTSTDTQYF. Looking up the rest from reference TRBV5-5 and TRBJ2-3 gives the full variable domain: DAGVTQSPTHLIKTRGQQVTLRCSPISGHKSVSWYQQVLGQGPQFIFQYYEKEERGRGNFPDRFSARQFPNYSSELNVNALLLGDSALYLCASSAYYTTTSTDTQYFGPGTRLTVL.

The table lists this clonotype with many counts. The V and J genes are TRBV5-6 and TRBJ1-2, with D hard to call. Germline CDR1 is SGHDT and CDR2 is YYEEEE. Trimming removed 0 bases at V and 4 bases at J, with 10 bases between. The CDR3 has 14 residues. CDR3 DNA: TGTGCCAGCAGCTTGGATGGGGATTCCTATGGCTACACCTTC. Amino acid sequence: CASSLDGDSYGYTF.

The chain employs TRBV19 and TRBJ1-5; the D is unclear. The germline V gene encodes CDR1 LNHDA and CDR2 SQIVND (reference sequence). The CDR3 is 15 residues long. Trimming took off 8 bases at V and 3 bases at J, with 17 bases between the two ends. This chain's CDR3 is CASGPGGQLNQPQHF. CDR3 DNA sequence: TGTGCCAGTGGTCCAGGAGGGCAGCTCAATCAGCCCCAGCATTTT.

This clonotype is labeled as medium-sized. The chain has TRBV10-3 and TRBJ2-1; D might be TRBD2 (5 bases). CDR3 length: 12 residues. Looked up from germline, CDR1 is ENHRY and CDR2 is SYGVKD. Trimming removed 4 bases at V and 6 bases at J, with 7 bases between. DNA for the CDR3: TGTGCCATCAGTGGAGGGAGCAATGAGCAGTTCTTC. Translating it yields CAISGGSNEQFF.

Many counts were recorded for this clonotype. The rearrangement links TRBV2 to TRBJ1-1; unclear D gene. This CDR3 region has 13 residues. From germline, CDR1 is SNHLY and CDR2 FYNNEI. Trimming removed 2 bases from V and 4 bases from J, with 8 bases in between. CDR3 coding DNA: TGTGCCAGCAGTGAATTCGTCGGCACTGAAGCTTTCTTT. It encodes CASSEFVGTEAFF.

This clonotype was recorded a few times. The chain couples TRBV5-1 to TRBJ2-6; D remains unclear. The CDR3 spans 14 residues. In germline, CDR1 is SGHRS, CDR2 YFSETQ. Trimming took off 4 bases at V and 0 bases at J, with 5 bases between the two ends. The CDR3 spells CASSQNSGANVLTF. The CDR3 DNA sequence: TGCGCCAGCAGCCAAAACTCTGGGGCCAACGTCCTGACTTTC. The full variable domain, completed using reference TRBV5-1 and TRBJ2-6, is KAGVTQTPRYLIKTRGQQVTLSCSPISGHRSVSWYQQTPGQGLQFLFEYFSETQRNKGNFPGRFSGRQFSNSRSEMNVSTLELGDSALYLCASSQNSGANVLTFGAGSRLTVL.

This clonotype has ten or more counts. The chain carries TRBV19 and TRBJ2-7, with 7 bases that match TRBD2. The V gene end was trimmed by 2 bases and the J gene end by 4 bases; junction bases not matched to a gene: 8. The CDR3 loop spans 15 amino acids. Germline CDR1 LNHDA, CDR2 SQIVND (reference sequence). CDR3 nucleotides: TGTGCCAGTAGTATACGGAGGGAGGGCCGGTACGAGCAGTACTTC. Translating it yields CASSIRREGRYEQYF.

The chain is built from TRBV7-8 and TRBJ2-3; D not certain. Trimming took off 1 base at V and 1 base at J, with 9 bases between the two ends. The CDR3 totals 15 residues. Per the germline V gene, CDR1 is SGHVS and CDR2 is FQNEAQ. The CDR3 loop reads CASSLGGFRTDTQYF. As DNA, the CDR3 is TGTGCCAGCAGCTTAGGCGGTTTTCGCACAGATACGCAGTATTTT.

This clonotype appeared many times. V is TRBV21-1 and J is TRBJ1-6. TRBV21-1 is a pseudogene segment. This CDR3 is 12 amino acids long. The CDR3 region is CASILGGSPLHF. In DNA form, the CDR3 reads TGTGCCAGCATCCTAGGTGGTTCACCCCTCCACTTT.

Only a few counts were recorded for this clonotype. The rearrangement joins TRBV20-1 to TRBJ2-7; the match to TRBD1 covers 7 bases. Germline CDR1 DFQATT, CDR2 SNEGSKA (reference sequence). V was clipped by 3 bases and J by 3 bases; unmatched bases: 8. This CDR3 spans 14 amino acids. The CDR3 loop reads CSASNRDSFYEQYF. In nucleotides, the CDR3 is TGCAGTGCTAGCAACCGGGACAGCTTCTACGAGCAGTACTTC.

This clonotype has ten or more counts. The chain employs TRBV2 and TRBJ2-7; 11 positions agree with TRBD2. This CDR3 has 13 residues. Germline-derived CDR1 and CDR2 are SNHLY and FYNNEI. J was trimmed by 6 bases and V by 6 bases; bases with no gene match: 4. In DNA form, the CDR3 reads TGTGCCAGCAGGCTAGCGGGAGGCGCCGAGCAGTACTTC. Protein product: CASRLAGGAEQYF.